These 13 T cell receptor beta chains were sequenced from one sample in a study of blood T cell repertoires in COVID-19. The repertoire was sequenced with immunoSEQ multiplex PCR; TCRdb's copy has only in-frame clones and lacks some. The table includes about 87,000 clones, roughly 80% detected once. Sequencing used peripheral blood. The receptors were gathered from a woman over 75 with active or convalescent COVID-19.

J is TRBJ2-1 and V is TRBV18; D may be TRBD1 (5 bases). The CDR3 loop spans 14 amino acids. Looked up from germline, CDR1 is KGHSH and CDR2 is LQKENI. Deletions cut 6 bases from V and 4 bases from J, with 13 bases between. In nucleotides, the CDR3 is TGTGCCAGCTCCCCCATCAGGGAATACAATGAGCAGTTCTTC. It encodes CASSPIREYNEQFF.

The chain couples TRBV6-6 to TRBJ2-1; TRBD2 agrees at 12 bases. The CDR3 contains 17 residues. Unmatched junction bases numbered 11, after V lost 5 bases and J lost 6 bases. The V gene's germline CDR1 is MNHNY and CDR2 SVGAGI (reference sequence). In nucleotides, the CDR3 is TGTGCCAGCAGTCCTTACCGACTAGCGGGAGTTGTCAATGAGCAGTTCTTC. Its translation is CASSPYRLAGVVNEQFF.

V and J are TRBV5-5 and TRBJ1-4; possibly TRBD1 for D (6 bases). This CDR3 contains 15 residues. Trimming removed 2 bases at V and 12 bases at J, with 20 bases between. CDR1 is SGHKS and CDR2 is YYEKEE in the germline V gene (reference sequence). This CDR3 is CASSLQPTGFRELFF. For the CDR3, the DNA is TGTGCCAGCAGCTTACAACCGACAGGATTTAGAGAACTGTTTTTT.

The chain has TRBV30 and TRBJ2-3, with unresolved D. Looked up from germline, CDR1 is GTSNPN and CDR2 is SVGIG (reference sequence). Trimming took 5 bases from V and 0 from J, leaving 6 bases between them. The CDR3 contains 12 residues. The CDR3 protein is CAWLRSTDTQYF. CDR3 nucleotide sequence: TGTGCCTGGCTCCGGAGCACAGATACGCAGTATTTT.

The V and J genes are TRBV4-2 and TRBJ2-1, with 10 nucleotides matching TRBD2. V lost 3 bases, J lost 3 bases, and 8 bases stayed unmatched. This CDR3 spans 17 amino acids. Germline V lookup: CDR1 LGHNA, CDR2 YNFKEQ. The chain's CDR3 is CASSQRSGGIVYNEQFF. CDR3 sequence (DNA): TGTGCCAGCAGCCAGCGTAGCGGGGGGATAGTCTACAATGAGCAGTTCTTC.

The J gene is TRBJ1-6, the V gene TRBV6-5; 7 bases fit TRBD1. Per germline, CDR1 MNHEY and CDR2 SVGAGI. The CDR3 covers 14 residues. Trimming at V came to 6 bases and at J to 7 bases, leaving 6 bases not matched to a gene. CDR3 sequence: CASRTAGGNSPLHF. CDR3 DNA: TGTGCCAGCAGGACGGCAGGGGGGAATTCACCCCTCCACTTT.

The V and J genes are TRBV18 and TRBJ1-5, with 9 bases lining up with TRBD1. Trimming at V came to 0 bases and at J to 7 bases, leaving 7 bases not matched to a gene. Germline CDR1 and CDR2: KGHSH and LQKENI. The CDR3 totals 16 residues. The CDR3 nucleotides are TGTGCCAGCTCACCACCGAACCGGGACAGGGACCAGCCCCAGCATTTT. Protein product: CASSPPNRDRDQPQHF.

The V gene is TRBV19, the J gene TRBJ1-1, with 7 bases fitting TRBD1. The CDR3 is 15 residues long. Germline values: CDR1 LNHDA, CDR2 SQIVND (reference sequence). V gave up 2 bases and J gave up 4 bases; unmatched junction bases: 7. CDR3 protein: CASSILGGQLTEAFF. The CDR3 DNA reads as TGTGCCAGTAGTATACTTGGGGGACAGCTCACTGAAGCTTTCTTT.

This sequence joins TRBV27 and TRBJ1-1; D is possibly TRBD1 (5 bases). V was clipped by 8 bases and J by 10 bases, with 20 bases between them. The CDR3 spans 13 residues. Germline V gives CDR1 MNHEY, CDR2 SMNVEV (reference sequence). CDR3 sequence reads: CASAAETGFGAFF. DNA of the CDR3: TGTGCCAGCGCTGCGGAAACAGGATTTGGAGCTTTCTTT.

The rearrangement joins TRBV28 to TRBJ2-7; TRBD1 might be the D (6 bases). This CDR3 spans 17 amino acids. CDR1 is MDHEN and CDR2 is SYDVKM in the germline V gene. The ends were cut back, 4 bases at V and 0 bases at J, with 19 bases in the middle. CDR3 sequence reads: CASSSILQGPSSYEQYF. In nucleotides, the CDR3 is TGTGCCAGCAGTTCCATCCTACAGGGACCCAGCTCCTACGAGCAGTACTTC.

The rearrangement links TRBV29-1 to TRBJ2-7; 8 positions agree with TRBD1. V dropped 1 base and J dropped 4; count of bases not matched to a gene: 9. The CDR3 is 15 amino acids. Germline CDR1 and CDR2: SQVTM and ANQGSEA. CDR3 nucleotides: TGCAGCGTTGAAGGAAGAGGGGGACAGGCATACGAGCAGTACTTC. Amino acid sequence: CSVEGRGGQAYEQYF.

A few counts support this clone. This chain connects TRBV30 to TRBJ2-1, with 12 bases lining up with TRBD2. This CDR3 has 16 amino acids. Germline values: CDR1 GTSNPN, CDR2 SVGIG (reference sequence). V lost 0 bases and J lost 5; bases outside the gene matches: 5. DNA of the CDR3: TGTGCCTGGAGTGTACGGACTAGCGGGGAAAACAATGAGCAGTTCTTC. It specifies CAWSVRTSGENNEQFF.

J is TRBJ1-2 and V is TRBV18; TRBD1 matches at 11 bases. The germline V gene encodes CDR1 KGHSH and CDR2 LQKENI. The CDR3 is made up of 16 amino acids. Trimming took 1 base from V and 8 from J; bases not matched to a gene: 9. The CDR3 DNA sequence: TGTGCCAGCTCACCACTTTCTGGACAGGGGGCGCCGGGCTACACCTTC. Amino acid sequence: CASSPLSGQGAPGYTF.